This entry lists 14 T cell receptor beta chains sequenced from one sample in a study of T cell clones after liver transplantation. The table came from immunoSEQ multiplex PCR; TCRdb's copy has only in-frame clones and leaves some out. Of tens of thousands of clones in the sample, approximately 80% are singletons; the top ten hold roughly 35%. The starting material was CD8+ T cells from blood, obtained approximately 54 months after liver transplant. These receptors all stem from a human patient who received a liver transplant. Some T cells may be the graft donor's.

V is TRBV12-5 and J is TRBJ1-5; possibly TRBD1 for D (5 bases). Germline values: CDR1 LGHNT, CDR2 FRNRAP. V lost 3 bases and J 2 bases, leaving 11 bases between the germline ends. The CDR3 length is 15 residues. CDR3 sequence (DNA): TGTGCTAGTGGTTTCCGCGGGGGGGGCAATCAGCCCCAGCATTTT. It specifies CASGFRGGGNQPQHF.

The DNA of the CDR3 is TGTGCCAGCAGCCGGGGGGCCACTGAAGCTTTCTTT. This sequence encodes CASSRGATEAFF. The rearrangement links TRBV9 to TRBJ1-1; a possible D gene is TRBD1 (6 bases). Trimming left V 4 bases short and J 4 bases short, with 8 bases between. The CDR3 is 12 residues long. Germline lookup yields CDR1 SGDLS and CDR2 YYNGEE.

About this clone itself: Other DNA sequences within the sample encode an identical CDR3. This rearrangement joins TRBV5-1 to TRBJ2-3; 10 bases line up with TRBD1. Losses at the gene ends were 3 bases for V and 4 bases for J; bases not matched to a gene: 14. The length of the CDR3 is 18 residues. Per germline, CDR1 SGHRS and CDR2 YFSETQ. CDR3 in amino acids: CASSWSSKGTGDSDTQYF. The CDR3 DNA is TGCGCCAGCAGCTGGTCGTCCAAGGGGACAGGGGACTCAGATACGCAGTATTTT.

As DNA, the CDR3 is TGTGCCAGCAGCTTGGGACAGGGACAACCAGGTTTCCACGAGCAGTACTTC. Protein: CASSLGQGQPGFHEQYF. The genes are TRBV7-2 and TRBJ2-7; 9 bases agree with TRBD1. Per the germline V gene, CDR1 is SGHTA and CDR2 is FQGNSA. CDR3 length: 17 residues. J was trimmed by 5 bases and V by 3 bases; bases with no gene match: 14.

The chain combines TRBV6-1 with TRBJ2-1; no firm D call. CDR3 size: 14 residues. Deletions cut 2 bases from V and 6 bases from J, with 11 bases between. Germline values: CDR1 MNHNS, CDR2 SASEGT. The CDR3 protein is CASSETSESNEQFF. Written as DNA, the CDR3 is TGTGCCAGCAGTGAAACAAGCGAAAGCAATGAGCAGTTCTTC.

This chain joins TRBV28 and TRBJ2-1; D is unclear. V lost 5 bases and J lost 2, with 19 bases in between. There are 17 residues in the CDR3. Germline CDR1 MDHEN, CDR2 SYDVKM. In DNA form, the CDR3 reads TGTGCCAGCAGTCCACCTCCAGTCCAATCCACCTACAATGAGCAGTTCTTC. Protein sequence: CASSPPPVQSTYNEQFF.

J is TRBJ2-2 and V is TRBV9, with D unclear. Germline-derived CDR1 and CDR2 are SGDLS and YYNGEE. This CDR3 comprises 15 residues. Between the trimmed V and J ends, which lost 4 bases and 8 bases, there was a span of 18 bases. This chain's CDR3 is CASSLVPLVTGELFF. CDR3 bases: TGTGCCAGCAGCTTAGTCCCCTTAGTAACAGGGGAGCTGTTTTTT.

V is TRBV10-2 and J is TRBJ2-3, with D perhaps TRBD1 (6 bases). V was clipped by 7 bases and J by 1 base, with 9 bases between them. CDR3 size: 13 residues. The V gene's germline CDR1 is WSHSY and CDR2 SAAADI. As DNA, the CDR3 is TGCGCCAGCAAGAGGACAGGCACAGATACGCAGTATTTT. Residues: CASKRTGTDTQYF.

This clone qualifies as medium-sized. The chain recombines TRBV2 with TRBJ1-2; D remains ambiguous. V was trimmed by 3 bases and J by 2 bases, leaving 7 bases between them. In germline, CDR1 is SNHLY, CDR2 FYNNEI. The CDR3 covers 13 residues. The CDR3 reads CASSETQNYGYTF. The CDR3 DNA follows: TGTGCCAGCAGTGAGACACAGAACTATGGCTACACCTTC.

This clone was picked up one time. V gene TRBV4-1 combines with J gene TRBJ2-5, with 12 bases aligning to TRBD2. The V gene's germline CDR1 is MGHRA and CDR2 YSYEKL. J lost 2 bases, V lost 2 bases, and 3 bases had no gene match. The CDR3 runs 16 residues. This chain's CDR3 is CASSQRLAGGQETQYF. CDR3 bases: TGCGCCAGCAGCCAAAGGCTAGCGGGGGGGCAAGAGACCCAGTACTTC.

A few counts support this clone. The gene calls are TRBV6-5 and TRBJ1-1; D not certain. Germline V gene data show CDR1 as MNHEY and CDR2 as SVGAGI. V dropped 6 bases and J dropped 1 base, with 12 bases sitting between them. The CDR3 loop spans 14 amino acids. CDR3 nucleotide sequence: TGTGCCAGCAGCCCTCTCAGAGAGAACACTGAAGCTTTCTTT. Translated, it gives CASSPLRENTEAFF.

This clone has just a few counts. CDR3 residues: CASSIALRNYEQYF. As DNA, the CDR3 is TGTGCCAGTAGTATAGCCCTGCGGAACTACGAGCAGTACTTC. The rearrangement joins TRBV19 to TRBJ2-7; D is undetermined. The CDR3 is made up of 14 amino acids. Germline CDR1 LNHDA, CDR2 SQIVND (reference sequence). V gave up 1 base and J gave up 3 bases, with 10 bases separating them. Combining the CDR3 with reference TRBV19 and TRBJ2-7 gives the whole variable domain DGGITQSPKYLFRKEGQNVTLSCEQNLNHDAMYWYRQDPGQGLRLIYYSQIVNDFQKGDIAEGYSVSREKKESFPLTVTSAQKNPTAFYLCASSIALRNYEQYFGPGTRLTVT.

The J gene is TRBJ2-7, the V gene TRBV4-1; a weak D match, TRBD2 (6 bases). This CDR3 has 16 amino acids. CDR1 is MGHRA and CDR2 is YSYEKL in the germline V gene. V lost 1 base to trimming and J lost 3 bases, with 16 bases between them. CDR3 sequence (DNA): TGCGCCAGCAGCCAAGCTCAAATCGTCGGGGGCTACGAGCAGTACTTC. Translation: CASSQAQIVGGYEQYF.

The chain combines TRBV11-3 with TRBJ2-1; TRBD1 matches at 9 bases. Germline values: CDR1 SGHNT, CDR2 YENEEA. This CDR3 spans 15 amino acids. Trimming took 4 bases from V and 7 from J; bases not matched to a gene: 8. CDR3 amino acids: CASSSPGTGRNEQFF. The CDR3 nucleotides are TGTGCCAGCAGCTCACCCGGGACAGGGAGGAATGAGCAGTTCTTC.